Listed below are T cell receptor beta chains from one sample, sequenced in a study of blood T cells in healthy people across ages. MiXCR was run by TCRdb on the 5' RACE reads, yielding one entry per CDR3 protein. The sample consists of hundreds of thousands of distinct CDR3 sequences, around 41% of them appearing once. Sequences were obtained from blood. The source of these receptors is a man older than 75 in good health. CDR3s include the opening cysteine and the closing phenylalanine or tryptophan. The D gene is left open where the match is weak. For some rows the clone size is stated as once, few or many, or as a class when expanded; others skip it.

>TRBV7-2|TRBJ2-2|.|.
CASSDRTTGELFF
TGTGCCAGCAGCGACAGGACGACCGGGGAGCTGTTTTTT
>TRBV20-1|TRBJ2-5|TRBD2|many
CSASERGDYNEQYF
TGCAGTGCTAGCGAGCGGGGGGACTACAATGAGCAGTACTTC
>TRBV20-1|TRBJ2-3|.|once
CSARPGPTDTQYF
TGCAGTGCTAGACCTGGACCCACAGATACGCAGTATTTT
>TRBV20-1|TRBJ1-5|.|.
CSARDGADSNQPQHF
TGCAGTGCTAGAGATGGGGCAGATAGCAATCAGCCCCAGCATTTT
>TRBV20-1|TRBJ1-1|.|once
CSARREGMNTEAFF
TGCAGTGCTAGAAGGGAGGGGATGAACACTGAAGCTTTCTTT
>TRBV7-2|TRBJ2-1|.|few
CASSLYPLSSYNEQFF
TGTGCCAGCAGCTTATACCCTCTCAGCTCCTACAATGAGCAGTTCTTC
>TRBV6-2/TRBV6-3|TRBJ2-1|.|few
CASRNNREYNEQFF
TGTGCCAGCAGAAACAACAGGGAGTACAATGAGCAGTTCTTC
>TRBV12-3/TRBV12-4|TRBJ1-6|.|few
CASSSGRNSPLHF
TGTGCCAGCAGTTCAGGGAGGAATTCACCCCTCCACTTT
>TRBV7-2|TRBJ2-7|.|many
CASSLDGTVSYEQYF
TGTGCCAGCAGCTTAGACGGGACGGTTTCCTACGAGCAGTACTTC
>TRBV5-4|TRBJ2-7|TRBD1|.
CASRGQHKSSYNEQYF
TGTGCCAGCAGGGGACAGCACAAAAGCTCCTACAATGAGCAGTACTTC
>TRBV20-1|TRBJ2-7|.|many
CSARGASYSSYEQYF
TGCAGTGCTAGAGGGGCTAGCTATAGCTCCTACGAGCAGTACTTC
>TRBV3-1|TRBJ2-5|.|.
CASSQFGGETQYF
TGTGCCAGCAGCCAATTCGGTGGAGAGACCCAGTACTTC
>TRBV4-1|TRBJ2-3|.|many
CASSQLFGRLATVTQYF
TGCGCCAGCAGCCAATTGTTTGGACGCCTCGCGACAGTTACGCAGTATTTT
>TRBV30|TRBJ2-3|.|few
CAWSVRMADTQYF
TGTGCCTGGAGTGTCCGAATGGCAGATACGCAGTATTTT
>TRBV20-1|TRBJ2-5|.|.
CSASSSEYPQETQYF
TGCAGTGCTAGCTCTAGCGAGTATCCCCAAGAGACCCAGTACTTC
>TRBV30|TRBJ1-2|.|few
CAWSGQGTKSYTF
TGTGCCTGGAGTGGGCAGGGAACGAAAAGCTACACCTTC
>TRBV20-1|TRBJ2-2|TRBD2|.
CSARDAGGANTGELFF
TGCAGTGCTAGAGATGCGGGGGGGGCGAACACCGGGGAGCTGTTTTTT
>TRBV20-1|TRBJ2-7|TRBD2|.
CSARSLAGVTEQYF
TGCAGTGCTAGAAGCCTGGCGGGAGTGACCGAGCAGTACTTC
>TRBV4-1|TRBJ1-1|.|.
CASSQDGQRVRAFF
TGCGCCAGCAGCCAAGATGGGCAGAGAGTCCGGGCTTTCTTT
>TRBV3-1|TRBJ1-2|.|.
CASSLQINYGYTF
TGTGCCAGCAGCCTACAGATAAACTATGGCTACACCTTC
>TRBV28|TRBJ2-6|.|.
CASSERATGANVLTF
TGTGCCAGCAGTGAGCGAGCTACTGGGGCCAACGTCCTGACTTTC
>TRBV28|TRBJ2-3|TRBD2|.
CASSLAEGLVLATQYF
TGTGCCAGCAGCCTGGCCGAGGGACTAGTTTTAGCTACGCAGTATTTT
>TRBV3-1|TRBJ2-7|.|few
CASSQGAGREQYF
TGTGCCAGCAGCCAAGGTGCGGGGCGCGAGCAGTACTTC
>TRBV7-2|TRBJ2-5|TRBD2|.
CASAGGTKETQYF
TGTGCCAGCGCGGGAGGGACTAAAGAGACCCAGTACTTC
>TRBV20-1|TRBJ1-2|.|few
CSAYTQGPANYGYTF
TGCAGTGCTTATACTCAGGGGCCAGCTAACTATGGCTACACCTTC
>TRBV10-3|TRBJ2-1|.|.
CAISDGGNEQFF
TGTGCCATCAGTGATGGGGGGAATGAGCAGTTCTTC
>TRBV5-1|TRBJ2-3|.|few
CASTPGPSTDTQYF
TGCGCCAGCACCCCAGGGCCTTCCACAGATACGCAGTATTTT
>TRBV7-6|TRBJ2-3|.|few
CASSSVSVSTDTQYF
TGTGCCAGCAGCTCCGTAAGCGTGAGCACAGATACGCAGTATTTT
>TRBV6-2/TRBV6-3|TRBJ1-2|TRBD1|.
CASSGTGGYANYGYTF
TGTGCCAGCAGCGGTACAGGGGGCTATGCTAACTATGGCTACACCTTC
>TRBV6-1|TRBJ1-2|TRBD1|.
CASGTGVNYGYTF
TGTGCCAGCGGGACAGGGGTTAACTATGGCTACACCTTC
>TRBV25-1|TRBJ1-6|TRBD1|.
CASRAQGARNSPLHF
TGTGCCAGCAGGGCACAGGGGGCAAGAAATTCACCCCTCCACTTT
>TRBV6-5|TRBJ2-1|TRBD2|many
CASSLLLAGSYNEQFF
TGTGCCAGCAGTCTACTCCTAGCGGGCTCCTACAATGAGCAGTTCTTC
>TRBV7-2|TRBJ2-7|.|many
CASSPRGGYEQYF
TGTGCCAGCAGCCCCAGGGGGGGCTACGAGCAGTACTTC
>TRBV6-1|TRBJ2-6|TRBD2|.
CASSEIAGAGGSGANVLTF
TGTGCCAGCAGTGAAATAGCGGGGGCAGGCGGGTCTGGGGCCAACGTCCTGACTTTC
>TRBV19|TRBJ2-5|.|.
CASSSEKETQYF
TGTGCCAGTTCTAGCGAGAAAGAGACCCAGTACTTC
>TRBV7-2|TRBJ2-1|TRBD1|.
CASSLAQTGGRNEQFF
TGTGCCAGCAGCTTAGCGCAGACAGGGGGACGGAATGAGCAGTTCTTC
>TRBV15|TRBJ2-5|TRBD2|.
CATRGISGGPLGNEQYF
TGTGCCACCCGAGGGATCAGCGGGGGGCCTTTGGGGAATGAGCAGTACTTC
>TRBV30|TRBJ1-3|.|.
CAWSDDGSHSGNTIYF
TGTGCCTGGAGCGACGACGGGTCCCACTCTGGAAACACCATATATTTT
>TRBV5-1|TRBJ1-1|TRBD1|few
CASSFGTGVYYEAFF
TGCGCCAGCAGCTTTGGGACAGGGGTCTATTATGAAGCTTTCTTT
>TRBV9|TRBJ2-1|TRBD2|.
CASSSTSVGGEQFF
TGTGCCAGCAGCTCAACTAGCGTTGGGGGAGAGCAGTTCTTC
>TRBV3-1|TRBJ2-1|TRBD2|few
CASSPTSGGDPYNEQFF
TGTGCCAGCAGCCCCACTAGCGGGGGGGACCCCTACAATGAGCAGTTCTTC
>TRBV12-3/TRBV12-4|TRBJ2-2|.|.
CAGTTAGAVGELFF
TGTGCCGGCACCACGGCAGGGGCGGTCGGGGAGCTGTTTTTT
>TRBV10-3|TRBJ2-7|.|.
CAIRDTSSYEQYF
TGTGCCATCAGGGACACCAGCTCCTACGAGCAGTACTTC
>TRBV6-1|TRBJ2-3|.|.
CANSTADPPDTQYF
TGTGCCAACAGTACCGCAGACCCTCCAGATACGCAGTATTTT
>TRBV7-6|TRBJ2-1|.|few
CASSLARAGSNEQFF
TGTGCCAGCAGCTTAGCGCGCGCAGGATCAAATGAGCAGTTCTTC
>TRBV20-1|TRBJ2-1|.|few
CSARDPGARAEQFF
TGCAGTGCTAGAGATCCAGGGGCCAGAGCTGAGCAGTTCTTC
>TRBV14|TRBJ2-1|TRBD2|many
CASSLTGTSNEQFF
TGTGCCAGCAGCCTCACCGGGACTAGCAATGAGCAGTTCTTC
>TRBV5-1|TRBJ2-7|TRBD1|.
CASSLGGQGPPYEQYF
TGCGCCAGCAGCTTGGGGGGACAGGGCCCTCCCTACGAGCAGTACTTC
>TRBV20-1|TRBJ2-1|TRBD1|.
CSAGTREGAGYNEQFF
TGCAGTGCTGGAACCCGAGAGGGGGCGGGCTACAATGAGCAGTTCTTC
>TRBV28|TRBJ1-1|TRBD1|.
CASRQADRGAFF
TGTGCCAGCAGGCAGGCCGACAGGGGCGCTTTCTTT
>TRBV20-1|TRBJ2-3|TRBD1|.
CSAAHRGDTQYF
TGCAGTGCTGCACACAGGGGAGATACGCAGTATTTT
>TRBV7-3|TRBJ2-1|.|.
CASSLKGGNEQFF
TGTGCCAGCAGCTTAAAGGGGGGCAATGAGCAGTTCTTC
>TRBV6-2/TRBV6-3|TRBJ2-3|TRBD2|few
CASQRGGYTDTQYF
TGTGCCAGCCAGCGGGGCGGTTACACAGATACGCAGTATTTT